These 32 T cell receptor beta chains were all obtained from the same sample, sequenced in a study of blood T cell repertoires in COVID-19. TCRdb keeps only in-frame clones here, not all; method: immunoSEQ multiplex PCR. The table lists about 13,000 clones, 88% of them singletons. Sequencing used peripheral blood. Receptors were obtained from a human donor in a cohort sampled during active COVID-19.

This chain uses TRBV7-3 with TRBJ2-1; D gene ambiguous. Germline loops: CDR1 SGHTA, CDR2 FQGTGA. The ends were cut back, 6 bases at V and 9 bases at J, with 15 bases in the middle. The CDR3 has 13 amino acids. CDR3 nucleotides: TGTGCCAGCAGTTATATGTTAGTCTCTGAGCAGTTCTTC. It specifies CASSYMLVSEQFF.

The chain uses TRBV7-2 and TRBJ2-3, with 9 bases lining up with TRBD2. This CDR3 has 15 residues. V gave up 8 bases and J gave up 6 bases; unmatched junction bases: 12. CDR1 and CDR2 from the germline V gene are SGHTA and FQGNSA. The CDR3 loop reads CASWGDGLAGDTQYF. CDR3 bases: TGTGCCAGCTGGGGGGACGGTCTAGCGGGGGATACGCAGTATTTT.

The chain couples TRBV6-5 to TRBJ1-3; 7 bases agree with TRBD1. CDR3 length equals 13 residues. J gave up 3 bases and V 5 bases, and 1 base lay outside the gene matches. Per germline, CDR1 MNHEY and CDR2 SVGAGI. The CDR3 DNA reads TGTGCCAGCAGTCCAGGGGGTGGAAACACCATATATTTT. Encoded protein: CASSPGGGNTIYF.

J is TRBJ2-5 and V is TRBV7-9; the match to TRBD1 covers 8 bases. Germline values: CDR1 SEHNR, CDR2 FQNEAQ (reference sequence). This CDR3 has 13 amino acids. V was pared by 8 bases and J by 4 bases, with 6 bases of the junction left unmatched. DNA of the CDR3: TGTGCCAGCCACAGGGGGGCAGGAGAGACCCAGTACTTC. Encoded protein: CASHRGAGETQYF.

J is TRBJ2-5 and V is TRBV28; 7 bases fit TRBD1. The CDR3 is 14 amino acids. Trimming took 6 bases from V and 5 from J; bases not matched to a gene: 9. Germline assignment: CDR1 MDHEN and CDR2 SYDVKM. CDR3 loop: CASSLTGPGETQYF. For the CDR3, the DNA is TGTGCCAGCAGCCTGACAGGGCCAGGCGAGACCCAGTACTTC.

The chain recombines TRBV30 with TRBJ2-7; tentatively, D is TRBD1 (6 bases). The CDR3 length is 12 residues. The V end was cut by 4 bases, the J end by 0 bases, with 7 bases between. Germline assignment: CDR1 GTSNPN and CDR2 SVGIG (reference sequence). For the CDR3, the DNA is TGTGCCTGGACCAGGGGCTCCTACGAGCAGTACTTC. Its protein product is CAWTRGSYEQYF.

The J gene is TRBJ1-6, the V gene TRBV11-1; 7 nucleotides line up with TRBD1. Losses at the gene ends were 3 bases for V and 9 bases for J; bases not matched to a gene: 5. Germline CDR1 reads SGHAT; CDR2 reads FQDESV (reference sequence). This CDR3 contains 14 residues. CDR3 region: CASSFQGVGSPLHF. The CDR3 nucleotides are TGTGCCAGCAGCTTCCAGGGGGTAGGTTCACCCCTCCACTTT.

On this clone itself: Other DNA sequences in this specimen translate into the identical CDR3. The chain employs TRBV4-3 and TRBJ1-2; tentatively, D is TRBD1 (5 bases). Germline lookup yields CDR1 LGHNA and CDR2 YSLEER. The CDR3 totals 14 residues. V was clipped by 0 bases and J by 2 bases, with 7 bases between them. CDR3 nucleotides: TGCGCCAGCAGCCAAGAGAGACAGAACTATGGCTACACCTTC. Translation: CASSQERQNYGYTF.

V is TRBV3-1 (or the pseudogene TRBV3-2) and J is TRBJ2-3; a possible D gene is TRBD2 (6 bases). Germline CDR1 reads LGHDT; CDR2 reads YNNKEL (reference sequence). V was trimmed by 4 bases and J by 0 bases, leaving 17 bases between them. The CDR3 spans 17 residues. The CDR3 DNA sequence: TGTGCCAGCAGCCTAAATCCTACGGGGACTAGCACAGATACGCAGTATTTT. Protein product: CASSLNPTGTSTDTQYF.

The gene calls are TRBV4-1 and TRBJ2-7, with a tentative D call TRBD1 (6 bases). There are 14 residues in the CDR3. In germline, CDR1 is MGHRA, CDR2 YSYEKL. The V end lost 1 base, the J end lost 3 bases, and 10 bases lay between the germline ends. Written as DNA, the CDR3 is TGCGCCAGCAGCCAAGTTCTGGACAGCTACGAGCAGTACTTC. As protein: CASSQVLDSYEQYF.

The CDR3 DNA sequence: TGTGCCAGCAGCTCCAAAAGGACAGGGGGTTTCGAGACCCAGTACTTC. Translated: CASSSKRTGGFETQYF. The chain is built from TRBV11-3 and TRBJ2-5; 10 bases line up with TRBD1. V was pared by 4 bases and J by 5 bases, with 10 bases of the junction left unmatched. Germline loops: CDR1 SGHNT, CDR2 YENEEA. The CDR3 sequence is 16 residues long.

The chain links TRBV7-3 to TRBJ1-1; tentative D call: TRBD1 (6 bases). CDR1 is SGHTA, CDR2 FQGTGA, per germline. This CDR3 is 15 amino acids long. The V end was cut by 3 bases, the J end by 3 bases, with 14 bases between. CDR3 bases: TGTGCCAGCAGCTTGGATCCAGGGGCGGACACTGAAGCTTTCTTT. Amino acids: CASSLDPGADTEAFF.

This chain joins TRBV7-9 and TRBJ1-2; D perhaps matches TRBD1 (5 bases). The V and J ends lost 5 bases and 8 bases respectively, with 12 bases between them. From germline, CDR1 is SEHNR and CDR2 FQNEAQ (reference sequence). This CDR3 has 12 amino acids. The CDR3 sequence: CASSHGRGGYTF. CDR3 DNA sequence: TGTGCCAGCAGCCACGGGCGGGGCGGCTACACCTTC.

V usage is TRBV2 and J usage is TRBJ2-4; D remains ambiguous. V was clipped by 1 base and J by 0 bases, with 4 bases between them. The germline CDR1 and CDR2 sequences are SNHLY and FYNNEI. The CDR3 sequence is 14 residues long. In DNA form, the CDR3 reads TGTGCCAGCAGTGAAGATAGAGCCAAAAACATTCAGTACTTC. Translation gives CASSEDRAKNIQYF.

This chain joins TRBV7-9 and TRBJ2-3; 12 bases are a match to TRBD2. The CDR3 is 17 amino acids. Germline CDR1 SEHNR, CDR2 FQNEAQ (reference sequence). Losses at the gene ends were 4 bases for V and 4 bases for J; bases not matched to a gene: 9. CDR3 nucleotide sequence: TGTGCCAGCAGCTGGGGAACTAGCGGGGGGATACCAGATACGCAGTATTTT. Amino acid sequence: CASSWGTSGGIPDTQYF.

DNA of the CDR3: TGTGCTAGTGTCCCGGACTGGTCGAATTCACCCCTCCACTTT. Translation gives CASVPDWSNSPLHF. The chain is built from TRBV12-5 and TRBJ1-6; D gene ambiguous. V was pared by 7 bases and J by 7 bases, with 14 bases between. CDR1 and CDR2 from the germline V gene are LGHNT and FRNRAP. This CDR3 has 14 residues.

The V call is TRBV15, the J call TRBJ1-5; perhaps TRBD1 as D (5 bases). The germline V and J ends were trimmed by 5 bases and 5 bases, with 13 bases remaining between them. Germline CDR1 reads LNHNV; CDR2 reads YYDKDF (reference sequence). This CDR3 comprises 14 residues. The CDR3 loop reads CATSVTGFDQPQHF. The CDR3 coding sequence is TGTGCCACCAGCGTTACAGGTTTCGATCAGCCCCAGCATTTT.

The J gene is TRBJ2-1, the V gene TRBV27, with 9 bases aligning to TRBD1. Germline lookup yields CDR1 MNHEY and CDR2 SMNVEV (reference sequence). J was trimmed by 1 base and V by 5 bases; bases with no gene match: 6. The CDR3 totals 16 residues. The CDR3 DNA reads TGTGCCAGCAGTACTATACAGGGGGCATCCTACAATGAGCAGTTCTTC. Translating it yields CASSTIQGASYNEQFF.

The CDR3: CASSPTSGGADNEQFF. The CDR3 DNA reads as TGTGCCAGCAGCCCGACTAGCGGGGGGGCTGATAATGAGCAGTTCTTC. The V and J genes are TRBV7-9 and TRBJ2-1; TRBD2 aligns across 14 bases. V dropped 5 bases and J dropped 7; count of bases not matched to a gene: 7. The CDR3 is made up of 16 amino acids. The germline gives CDR1 SEHNR, CDR2 FQNEAQ (reference sequence).

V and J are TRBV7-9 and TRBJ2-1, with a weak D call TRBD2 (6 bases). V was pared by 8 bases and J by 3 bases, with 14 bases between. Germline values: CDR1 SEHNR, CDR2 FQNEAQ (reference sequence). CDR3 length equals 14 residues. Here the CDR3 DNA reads TGTGCCAGCCTTACAGGAGGGGACTACAATGAGCAGTTCTTC. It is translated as CASLTGGDYNEQFF.

In nucleotides, the CDR3 is TGTGCCAGCAGCTTAGTAGGGGTCCGTAATGAAAAACTGTTTTTT. Its protein product is CASSLVGVRNEKLFF. The chain has TRBV7-2 and TRBJ1-4, with a weak D call TRBD1 (5 bases). Trimming removed 1 base at V and 4 bases at J, with 10 bases between. The CDR3 sequence is 15 residues long. The V gene's germline CDR1 is SGHTA and CDR2 FQGNSA.

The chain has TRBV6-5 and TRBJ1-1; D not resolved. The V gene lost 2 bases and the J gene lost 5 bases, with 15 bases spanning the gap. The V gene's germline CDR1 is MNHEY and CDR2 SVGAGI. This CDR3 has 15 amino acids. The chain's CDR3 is CASSYPPGDGTEAFF. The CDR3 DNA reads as TGTGCCAGCAGTTACCCACCCGGGGATGGGACTGAAGCTTTCTTT.

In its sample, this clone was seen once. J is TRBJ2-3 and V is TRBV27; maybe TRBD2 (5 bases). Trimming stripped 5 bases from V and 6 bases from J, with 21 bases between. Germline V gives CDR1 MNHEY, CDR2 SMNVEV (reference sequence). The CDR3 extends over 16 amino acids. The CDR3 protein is CASSPRASRFLDTQYF. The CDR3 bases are TGTGCCAGCAGTCCCCGGGCTAGCCGGTTTCTCGATACGCAGTATTTT.

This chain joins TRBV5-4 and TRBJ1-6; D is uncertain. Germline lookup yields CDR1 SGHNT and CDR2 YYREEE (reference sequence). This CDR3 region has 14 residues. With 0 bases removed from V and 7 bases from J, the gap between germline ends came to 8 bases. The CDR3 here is CASSLDSGNSPLHF. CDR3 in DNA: TGTGCCAGCAGCTTGGACAGTGGCAATTCACCCCTCCACTTT.

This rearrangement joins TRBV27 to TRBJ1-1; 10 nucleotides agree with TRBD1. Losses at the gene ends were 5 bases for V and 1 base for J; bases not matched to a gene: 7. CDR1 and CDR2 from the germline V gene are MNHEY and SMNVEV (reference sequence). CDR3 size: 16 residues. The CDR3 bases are TGTGCCAGCAGTCCCCCCCGGGACAGGGGGAACACTGAAGCTTTCTTT. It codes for CASSPPRDRGNTEAFF.

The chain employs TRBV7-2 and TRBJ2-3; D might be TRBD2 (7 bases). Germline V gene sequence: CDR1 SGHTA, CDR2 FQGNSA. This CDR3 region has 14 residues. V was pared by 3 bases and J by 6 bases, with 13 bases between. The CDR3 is CASSLGGGRDTQYF. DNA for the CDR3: TGTGCCAGCAGCTTGGGGGGGGGCCGGGATACGCAGTATTTT.

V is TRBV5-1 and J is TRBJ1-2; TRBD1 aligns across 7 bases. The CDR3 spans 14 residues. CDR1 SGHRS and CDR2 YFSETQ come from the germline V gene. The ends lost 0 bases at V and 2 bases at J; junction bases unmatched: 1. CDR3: CASSLGRGNYGYTF. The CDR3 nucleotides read TGCGCCAGCAGCTTGGGCAGGGGGAACTATGGCTACACCTTC. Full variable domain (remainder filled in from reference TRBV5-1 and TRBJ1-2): KAGVTQTPRYLIKTRGQQVTLSCSPISGHRSVSWYQQTPGQGLQFLFEYFSETQRNKGNFPGRFSGRQFSNSRSEMNVSTLELGDSALYLCASSLGRGNYGYTFGSGTRLTVV.

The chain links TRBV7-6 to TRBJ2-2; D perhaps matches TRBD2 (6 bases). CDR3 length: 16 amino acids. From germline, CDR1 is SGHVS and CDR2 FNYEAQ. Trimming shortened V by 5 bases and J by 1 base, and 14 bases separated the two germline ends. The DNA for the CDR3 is TGTGCCAGCAGCGTAAACCTCGGGGGGAACACCGGGGAGCTGTTTTTT. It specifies CASSVNLGGNTGELFF.

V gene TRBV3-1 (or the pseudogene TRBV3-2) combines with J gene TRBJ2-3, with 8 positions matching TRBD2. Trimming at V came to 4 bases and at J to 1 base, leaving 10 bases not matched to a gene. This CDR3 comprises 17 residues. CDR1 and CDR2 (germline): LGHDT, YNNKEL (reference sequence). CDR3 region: CASSPTSGGSGTDTQYF. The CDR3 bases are TGTGCCAGCAGCCCAACAAGCGGGGGAAGCGGCACAGATACGCAGTATTTT.

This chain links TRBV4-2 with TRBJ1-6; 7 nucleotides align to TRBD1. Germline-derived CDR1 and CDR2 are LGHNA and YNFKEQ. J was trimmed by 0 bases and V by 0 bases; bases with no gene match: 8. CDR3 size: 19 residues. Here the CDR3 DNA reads TGTGCCAGCAGCCAAGATTTAGCAGGGGGAAGCTCCTATAATTCACCCCTCCACTTT. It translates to CASSQDLAGGSSYNSPLHF.

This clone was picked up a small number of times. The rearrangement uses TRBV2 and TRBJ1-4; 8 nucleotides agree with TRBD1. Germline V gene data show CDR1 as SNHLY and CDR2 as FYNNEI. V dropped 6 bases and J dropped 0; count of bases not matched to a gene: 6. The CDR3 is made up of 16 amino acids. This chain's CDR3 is CASRQGEVATNEKLFF. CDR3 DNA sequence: TGTGCCAGCAGACAGGGGGAGGTGGCAACTAATGAAAAACTGTTTTTT.

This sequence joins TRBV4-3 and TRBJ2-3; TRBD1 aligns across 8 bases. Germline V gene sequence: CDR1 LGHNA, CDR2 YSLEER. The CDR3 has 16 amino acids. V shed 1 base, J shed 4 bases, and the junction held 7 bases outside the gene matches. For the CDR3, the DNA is TGCGCCAGCAGCCAAGGGGCCAGGGGGCTCCCAGATACGCAGTATTTT. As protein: CASSQGARGLPDTQYF.